This TCR beta chain was captured by sequencing in a study of cytomegalovirus exposure and HLA in healthy donors. Germline CDR1 reads WNHNN; CDR2 reads SYGVQD (reference sequence). Trimming pared 3 bases from V and 5 bases from J, leaving 7 bases between. The CDR3 runs 13 residues. The primer mix had 60 Vbeta and 13 Jbeta primers. The protocol was immunoSEQ multiplex PCR, while the TCRdb copy is restricted to in-frame clones and leaves out a portion. The sample gives 120,000 to 150,000 clones, roughly 80% of which show up once; 3.5% to 4.5% is in the top ten. The sequenced material came from PBMCs. The source is a woman aged 40 to 50 in good health and CMV-seropositive. J is TRBJ2-2 and V is TRBV10-1; D remains ambiguous. CDR3 sequence (DNA): TGCGCCAGCAGTGACAGGTTGACCGGGGAGCTGTTTTTT. Amino acid sequence: CASSDRLTGELFF.